A selection of T cell receptor beta chains follows, all from one sample in a study of vaccination effects on CD4 cells after COVID-19. Sequenced by immunoSEQ multiplex PCR; TCRdb stores in-frame clones only, minus some. The table lists roughly 34,000 clones, 70% of them singletons. These receptors' antigens are unknown. The starting material was CD4+ T cells from PBMCs cultured without peptide, obtained before COVID-19 vaccination. Receptor source: a human donor who received a COVID-19 vaccine. Both conserved end residues are part of each CDR3. A D gene is named only where the DNA matches it firmly. Size tells how often a clone was seen (once, few, many) or the class of an expanded clone, and some rows leave it out.

v_call: TRBV4-1; j_call: TRBJ2-7; clone_size: .; d_call: TRBD2; cdr3_aa: CASTLSGLAGGQGSYEQYF; cdr3_nt: TGCGCCAGCACCTTAAGCGGGCTAGCGGGAGGGCAGGGCTCCTACGAGCAGTACTTC
v_call: TRBV9; j_call: TRBJ1-4; clone_size: .; d_call: .; cdr3_aa: CASSVGATNEKLFF; cdr3_nt: TGTGCCAGCAGCGTGGGGGCAACTAATGAAAAACTGTTTTTT
v_call: TRBV7-6; j_call: TRBJ2-3; clone_size: .; d_call: .; cdr3_aa: CASRLWQGSTDTQYF; cdr3_nt: TGTGCCTCTCGATTGTGGCAGGGGAGCACAGATACGCAGTATTTT
v_call: TRBV30; j_call: TRBJ2-7; clone_size: .; d_call: .; cdr3_aa: CAWNPGGRGEQYF; cdr3_nt: TGTGCCTGGAATCCAGGTGGGCGGGGTGAGCAGTACTTC
v_call: TRBV7-9; j_call: TRBJ2-2; clone_size: .; d_call: .; cdr3_aa: CASSLITIGELFF; cdr3_nt: TGTGCCAGCAGCTTAATTACGATCGGGGAGCTGTTTTTT
v_call: TRBV19; j_call: TRBJ1-4; clone_size: .; d_call: .; cdr3_aa: CATGGIGVEKLFF; cdr3_nt: TGTGCCACCGGGGGCATAGGAGTTGAAAAACTGTTTTTT
v_call: TRBV2; j_call: TRBJ1-4; clone_size: .; d_call: TRBD1; cdr3_aa: CACAGTENEKLFF; cdr3_nt: TGTGCCTGCGCCGGGACAGAGAATGAAAAACTGTTTTTT
v_call: TRBV10-2; j_call: TRBJ2-1; clone_size: .; d_call: .; cdr3_aa: CASSEGNPQRGEQFF; cdr3_nt: TGCGCCAGCAGTGAGGGGAACCCCCAACGAGGTGAGCAGTTCTTC
v_call: TRBV3-1/TRBV3-2; j_call: TRBJ2-5; clone_size: .; d_call: TRBD2; cdr3_aa: CASSQVSGRIRETQYF; cdr3_nt: TGTGCCAGCAGCCAAGTTAGCGGGAGGATTCGGGAGACCCAGTACTTC
v_call: TRBV7-9; j_call: TRBJ2-2; clone_size: few; d_call: .; cdr3_aa: CASGFSSTGELFF; cdr3_nt: TGTGCCAGCGGCTTCAGCAGCACCGGGGAGCTGTTTTTT
v_call: TRBV6-2/TRBV6-3; j_call: TRBJ1-4; clone_size: .; d_call: .; cdr3_aa: CASSYAPVGEKLFF; cdr3_nt: TGTGCCAGCAGTTACGCCCCAGTTGGTGAAAAACTGTTTTTT
v_call: TRBV28; j_call: TRBJ2-1; clone_size: few; d_call: .; cdr3_aa: CASSTGTLGHHEQFF; cdr3_nt: TGTGCCAGCAGCACCGGGACACTGGGTCACCATGAGCAGTTCTTC
v_call: TRBV12-3/TRBV12-4; j_call: TRBJ1-2; clone_size: .; d_call: .; cdr3_aa: CASSLTVRMGYTF; cdr3_nt: TGTGCCAGCAGTTTAACCGTGAGGATGGGCTACACCTTC
v_call: TRBV2; j_call: TRBJ1-6; clone_size: .; d_call: TRBD1; cdr3_aa: CASSLRAGTGKSPLHF; cdr3_nt: TGTGCCAGCAGTCTAAGGGCCGGGACAGGGAAGTCACCCCTCCACTTT
v_call: TRBV11-3; j_call: TRBJ2-3; clone_size: .; d_call: .; cdr3_aa: CASSNLLDTQYF; cdr3_nt: TGTGCCAGCAGCAACCTCCTAGATACGCAGTATTTT
v_call: TRBV3-1/TRBV3-2; j_call: TRBJ2-5; clone_size: .; d_call: TRBD2; cdr3_aa: CASSQGGLAGGLETQYF; cdr3_nt: TGTGCCAGCAGCCAAGGAGGCCTAGCGGGAGGGTTGGAGACCCAGTACTTC
v_call: TRBV7-2; j_call: TRBJ1-1; clone_size: .; d_call: .; cdr3_aa: CASSLSGTPEAFF; cdr3_nt: TGTGCCAGCAGCTTGAGTGGGACACCGGAAGCTTTCTTT
v_call: TRBV4-1; j_call: TRBJ1-1; clone_size: .; d_call: .; cdr3_aa: CASRNRALNTEAFF; cdr3_nt: TGCGCCAGCAGAAACAGAGCATTGAACACTGAAGCTTTCTTT
v_call: TRBV5-1; j_call: TRBJ2-3; clone_size: .; d_call: .; cdr3_aa: CASSLRGESTDTQYF; cdr3_nt: TGCGCCAGCAGCTTGAGGGGGGAGTCTACAGATACGCAGTATTTT
v_call: TRBV4-2; j_call: TRBJ1-2; clone_size: .; d_call: .; cdr3_aa: CASSQDYETASTF; cdr3_nt: TGTGCCAGCAGCCAAGATTATGAGACGGCGAGCACCTTC